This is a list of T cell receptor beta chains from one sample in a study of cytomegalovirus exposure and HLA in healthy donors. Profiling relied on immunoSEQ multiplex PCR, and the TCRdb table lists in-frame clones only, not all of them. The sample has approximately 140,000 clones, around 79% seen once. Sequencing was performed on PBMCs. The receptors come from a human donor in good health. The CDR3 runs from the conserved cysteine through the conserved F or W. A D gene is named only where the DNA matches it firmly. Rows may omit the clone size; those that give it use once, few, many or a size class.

cdr3_nt: TGTGCCAGCAGCGTTTGGGGCCAGGGTGGCTACACCTTC
cdr3_aa: CASSVWGQGGYTF
d_call: NA
j_call: TRBJ1-2
v_call: TRBV5-4
clone_size: once

cdr3_nt: TGTGCCAGCAGGCAGCGGGAGGGGATGACAGATACGCAGTATTTT
cdr3_aa: CASRQREGMTDTQYF
d_call: TRBD2
j_call: TRBJ2-3
v_call: TRBV6-5
clone_size: NA

cdr3_nt: TGCGCCAGCAGTTTCGGACAGCTCTCACCCCTCCACTTT
cdr3_aa: CASSFGQLSPLHF
d_call: NA
j_call: TRBJ1-6
v_call: TRBV10-1
clone_size: NA

cdr3_nt: TGCGCCAGCAGCTTGGGCAATACAGGGAACACTGAAGCTTTCTTT
cdr3_aa: CASSLGNTGNTEAFF
d_call: NA
j_call: TRBJ1-1
v_call: TRBV5-1
clone_size: few

cdr3_nt: TGTGCCAGCAGTGACTCAGCGGGGGGGCCAGATACGCAGTATTTT
cdr3_aa: CASSDSAGGPDTQYF
d_call: TRBD2
j_call: TRBJ2-3
v_call: TRBV6-4
clone_size: few

cdr3_nt: TGTGCCAGCAGTGTTATACGGGGTTCGGGGTTGACAACTAATGAAAAACTGTTTTTT
cdr3_aa: CASSVIRGSGLTTNEKLFF
d_call: NA
j_call: TRBJ1-4
v_call: TRBV28
clone_size: NA

cdr3_nt: TGTGCCAGCAGTGAAGCTGGGACAGGGGGTCTGGAGCAGTACTTC
cdr3_aa: CASSEAGTGGLEQYF
d_call: TRBD1
j_call: TRBJ2-7
v_call: TRBV6-1
clone_size: NA

cdr3_nt: TGTGCCAGCAGTGAGCCCGGTGGCAGGGGTATGGAGCAGTACTTC
cdr3_aa: CASSEPGGRGMEQYF
d_call: NA
j_call: TRBJ2-7
v_call: TRBV25-1
clone_size: NA

cdr3_nt: TGTGCCAGCAGCTTAGATAGACTAGCGGGACCTCTCTCCTACGAGCAGTACTTC
cdr3_aa: CASSLDRLAGPLSYEQYF
d_call: TRBD2
j_call: TRBJ2-7
v_call: TRBV11-2
clone_size: NA

cdr3_nt: TGTGCCAGCAGTGAAGCGGGCAGGGCAGGGAAAGAGACCCAGTACTTC
cdr3_aa: CASSEAGRAGKETQYF
d_call: NA
j_call: TRBJ2-5
v_call: TRBV6-1
clone_size: NA

cdr3_nt: TGTGCCAGCAGCTTGGTACAGGGGGCGCCCCTAAAGGAGCAGTACTTC
cdr3_aa: CASSLVQGAPLKEQYF
d_call: TRBD1
j_call: TRBJ2-7
v_call: TRBV5-6
clone_size: NA

cdr3_nt: TGTGCCAGCTCACAGGAGACGGGGGAGACCCAGTACTTC
cdr3_aa: CASSQETGETQYF
d_call: NA
j_call: TRBJ2-5
v_call: TRBV18
clone_size: NA

cdr3_nt: TGCGCCAGCACCCTTAACGGGGAGCTGTTTTTT
cdr3_aa: CASTLNGELFF
d_call: NA
j_call: TRBJ2-2
v_call: TRBV5-1
clone_size: NA

cdr3_nt: TGCGCCAGCAGCCAAGACCCGGCGGGATACGAGCAGTACTTC
cdr3_aa: CASSQDPAGYEQYF
d_call: NA
j_call: TRBJ2-7
v_call: TRBV4-3
clone_size: few

cdr3_nt: TGTGCCAGCAGCCCCCTTTCAGGAGGACAGGGGTTCTCCTACGAGCAGTACTTC
cdr3_aa: CASSPLSGGQGFSYEQYF
d_call: TRBD1
j_call: TRBJ2-7
v_call: TRBV7-9
clone_size: NA

cdr3_nt: TGTGCCAGCAGGTCCCTCTACGAGCAGTACTTC
cdr3_aa: CASRSLYEQYF
d_call: NA
j_call: TRBJ2-7
v_call: TRBV28
clone_size: NA

cdr3_nt: TGTGCCAGCAGTGACCGGGATTTACAGTACTTC
cdr3_aa: CASSDRDLQYF
d_call: NA
j_call: TRBJ2-4
v_call: TRBV6-1
clone_size: NA

cdr3_nt: TGTGCCAGCAGCCAAGATAAGGGGACTAGCGGGGGGTCATCAGATACGCAGTATTTT
cdr3_aa: CASSQDKGTSGGSSDTQYF
d_call: TRBD2
j_call: TRBJ2-3
v_call: TRBV4-2
clone_size: NA

cdr3_nt: TGTGCCAGCACTCTACCGGGTAGCTACGAGCAGTACTTC
cdr3_aa: CASTLPGSYEQYF
d_call: NA
j_call: TRBJ2-7
v_call: TRBV7-2
clone_size: NA

cdr3_nt: TGTGCCAGCAGCTCAGGATCCGCTGAAGCTTTCTTT
cdr3_aa: CASSSGSAEAFF
d_call: NA
j_call: TRBJ1-1
v_call: TRBV7-9
clone_size: NA

cdr3_nt: TGTGCCAGCAGTGATGTTTATAGCAATCAGCCCCAGCATTTT
cdr3_aa: CASSDVYSNQPQHF
d_call: NA
j_call: TRBJ1-5
v_call: TRBV2
clone_size: NA

cdr3_nt: TGTGCCAGCTCGCCGCCTGTGGAGGGCCACTATGGCTACACCTTC
cdr3_aa: CASSPPVEGHYGYTF
d_call: NA
j_call: TRBJ1-2
v_call: TRBV18
clone_size: NA

cdr3_nt: TGTGCCAGCAGCTTATCAGGGGAAGGGTCCAAGCAGTACTTC
cdr3_aa: CASSLSGEGSKQYF
d_call: NA
j_call: TRBJ2-7
v_call: TRBV7-9
clone_size: few

cdr3_nt: TGTACCAGCAGCTACAGGGGGACGAGCTCCTACGAGCAGTACTTC
cdr3_aa: CTSSYRGTSSYEQYF
d_call: TRBD1
j_call: TRBJ2-7
v_call: TRBV6-5
clone_size: NA

cdr3_nt: TGCACCCGCAGATACGAGCAGTACTTC
cdr3_aa: CTRRYEQYF
d_call: NA
j_call: TRBJ2-7
v_call: TRBV20-1
clone_size: few